This T cell receptor beta chain was retrieved from a study of technical replicates of blood from four donors (dated by TCRdb to between 2016 and 2019). Ends trimmed: V by 3 bases, J by 1 base; bases unmatched to a gene: 5. Taken from cysteine to phenylalanine, the CDR3 has 15 residues. Kept here is only the CDR3 DNA, which spans 45 bases and is read in frame from base 1. CDR1 is given as MDHEN and CDR2 as SYDVKM, both from the germline V gene. Note on this clone: It lacks a known antigen. Base qualities are not provided; no much larger clone lies one nucleotide away. This sample also contains other DNA sequences that code for the same CDR3.

The method behind the library was the immunoSEQ multiplex PCR assay. Held by TCRdb, this immuneACCESS table contains in-frame sequences only and omits some clones. Under half of the omission traces to an unresolved V gene where checked; the cause of the rest is unknown. Present in this sample are approximately 75,000 clones, roughly 92% of which were seen just once. The ten largest clones take up 0.4% to 0.5% of the sample. The receptor was derived from a human donor in good health. Sequenced: T cells isolated from PBMCs. The chain is encoded by TRBV28 joined to TRBJ2-7, with TRBD1 matching 8 junction bases. CDR3 region: CASSFPGTGSYEQYF. Read as DNA, the sequence is TGTGCCAGCAGTTTCCCCGGGACAGGATCCTACGAGCAGTACTTC.